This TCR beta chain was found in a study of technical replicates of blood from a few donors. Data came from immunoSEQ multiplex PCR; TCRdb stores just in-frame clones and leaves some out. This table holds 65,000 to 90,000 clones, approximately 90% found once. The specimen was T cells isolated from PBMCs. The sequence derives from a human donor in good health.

CDR3 nucleotide sequence: TGTGCCAGCAGCTTAGCGGATAGGGGGCCGGAGCAGTACTTC. Translating gives CASSLADRGPEQYF. The V call is TRBV7-8, the J call TRBJ2-7; 7 nucleotides align to TRBD1. The CDR3 sequence is 14 residues long. Germline values: CDR1 SGHVS, CDR2 FQNEAQ. The V and J ends lost 0 bases and 7 bases, in that order; junction bases with no gene match: 6.